Listed below are T cell receptor beta chains from one sample, sequenced in a study of Ad26.COV2.S vaccination and SARS-CoV-2 variants. Measured with immunoSEQ multiplex PCR; TCRdb has only the in-frame clones, and not every one. This table holds about 350,000 clones, under 95% found once. Source: peripheral blood, taken after recovery from COVID-19. The receptors here all came from a human donor who had recovered from COVID-19. CDR3s include the opening cysteine and the closing phenylalanine or tryptophan. Each record gives: V gene, clone size, D gene, J gene, CDR3 protein, CDR3 DNA. A D gene is named only where the DNA matches it firmly. Size tells how often a clone was seen (once, few, many) or the class of an expanded clone, and some rows leave it out.

>TRBV7-2|NA|TRBD1|TRBJ1-1
CASSPPWSEGQSMNTEAFF
TGTGCCAGCAGCCCACCTTGGTCTGAGGGACAGTCGATGAACACTGAAGCTTTCTTT
>TRBV9|once|NA|TRBJ2-1
CASSVTDGEQFF
TGTGCCAGCAGCGTAACCGATGGTGAGCAGTTCTTC
>TRBV29-1|NA|NA|TRBJ1-2
CSVRVGGDGYTF
TGCAGCGTTCGGGTAGGGGGTGATGGCTACACCTTC
>TRBV10-1|NA|NA|TRBJ1-1
CASSEQENTEAFF
TGCGCCAGCAGTGAGCAAGAGAACACTGAAGCTTTCTTT
>TRBV6-5|NA|NA|TRBJ2-2
CASMRGVRTGELFF
TGTGCCAGCATGAGGGGCGTACGCACCGGGGAGCTGTTTTTT
>TRBV5-1|NA|NA|TRBJ1-1
CASSYGGYRRTEAFF
TGCGCCAGCAGCTACGGGGGCTATAGACGCACTGAAGCTTTCTTT
>TRBV5-1|NA|NA|TRBJ1-4
CASSGGAGKEKLFF
TGCGCCAGCAGCGGGGGGGCAGGAAAGGAAAAACTGTTTTTT
>TRBV6-2/TRBV6-3|NA|TRBD1|TRBJ2-1
CASSPTGATGGGQFF
TGTGCCAGCAGTCCGACAGGGGCGACCGGAGGGGGGCAGTTCTTC
>TRBV3-1/TRBV3-2|NA|NA|TRBJ2-3
CASSQTSGGGTDTQYF
TGTGCCAGCAGCCAAACCAGTGGGGGTGGAACAGATACGCAGTATTTT
>TRBV3-1/TRBV3-2|NA|NA|TRBJ1-5
CASSQDGQYNQPQHF
TGTGCCAGCAGCCAAGACGGGCAGTACAATCAGCCCCAGCATTTT
>TRBV7-3|NA|TRBD2|TRBJ2-5
CASSPDSGGSRETQYF
TGTGCCAGCAGCCCGGATAGCGGGGGGTCTCGAGAGACCCAGTACTTC
>TRBV15|once|NA|TRBJ1-4
CATSPSRGSTNEKLFF
TGTGCCACCAGCCCTTCCAGGGGATCAACTAATGAAAAACTGTTTTTT
>TRBV7-9|NA|TRBD1|TRBJ2-7
CASSPRGDRGEQYF
TGTGCCAGCAGCCCTCGAGGGGACAGGGGAGAGCAGTACTTC
>TRBV6-5|NA|NA|TRBJ1-4
CAARWGREKLFF
TGTGCCGCACGGTGGGGACGTGAAAAACTGTTTTTT
>TRBV9|NA|NA|TRBJ2-5
CASSQGSERETQYF
TGTGCCAGCAGCCAAGGGAGCGAGCGGGAGACCCAGTACTTC
>TRBV18|NA|NA|TRBJ1-2
CASSPLGYDGYTF
TGTGCCAGCTCACCGTTAGGGTATGATGGCTACACCTTC
>TRBV19|NA|NA|TRBJ2-2
CASSLGVSVLGELFF
TGTGCCAGTAGTTTGGGGGTCTCCGTTTTGGGGGAGCTGTTTTTT
>TRBV5-4|NA|TRBD1|TRBJ1-2
CASSRRDRGYYGYTF
TGTGCCAGCAGCCGCCGGGACAGGGGGTACTATGGCTACACCTTC
>TRBV14|once|TRBD2|TRBJ2-1
CASSLGGAYNEQFF
TGTGCCAGCAGCCTCGGGGGGGCCTACAATGAGCAGTTCTTC
>TRBV9|NA|NA|TRBJ1-1
CASSVGDRHSEAFF
TGTGCCAGCAGCGTAGGAGACAGACACTCTGAAGCTTTCTTT
>TRBV29-1|NA|NA|TRBJ1-5
CSVAQGGDQPQHF
TGCAGCGTTGCACAGGGAGGCGATCAGCCCCAGCATTTT
>TRBV3-1/TRBV3-2|NA|TRBD2|TRBJ2-5
CASSRGAGGLKKTQYF
TGTGCCAGCAGCCGAGGAGCGGGGGGGCTTAAGAAGACCCAGTACTTC
>TRBV10-3|NA|TRBD2|TRBJ2-7
CAISDRLAGAEQYF
TGTGCCATCAGTGATAGGCTAGCGGGGGCCGAGCAGTACTTC
>TRBV6-2/TRBV6-3|NA|NA|TRBJ1-1
CASSYLLSAEEAFF
TGTGCCAGCAGTTACTTGTTATCGGCGGAAGAAGCTTTCTTT
>TRBV25-1|NA|TRBD2|TRBJ2-3
CASSEFRGEADTQYF
TGTGCCAGCAGTGAATTCCGGGGGGAAGCAGATACGCAGTATTTT
>TRBV5-1|NA|TRBD2|TRBJ2-5
CASRPGTAGTSAFETQYF
TGCGCCAGCAGGCCGGGGACAGCAGGGACTAGCGCTTTCGAGACCCAGTACTTC
>TRBV25-1|NA|TRBD1|TRBJ2-7
CASSESGQGNEQYF
TGTGCCAGCAGTGAGTCGGGACAGGGGAACGAGCAGTACTTC
>TRBV5-4|NA|NA|TRBJ1-2
CASSLPQGINGYTF
TGTGCCAGCAGCTTGCCGCAGGGAATAAATGGCTACACCTTC
>TRBV15|NA|NA|TRBJ2-1
CATSGRTGILYNEQLF
TGTGCCACCAGTGGACGAACCGGGATTCTCTACAATGAGCAGCTCTTC
>TRBV7-9|NA|NA|TRBJ1-2
CASSLDPGQGPYGYTF
TGTGCCAGCAGCTTAGACCCCGGCCAGGGGCCCTATGGCTACACCTTC
>TRBV4-1|NA|NA|TRBJ2-7
CASSQEGVGISYEQYF
TGCGCCAGCAGCCAAGAAGGCGTAGGTATCTCCTACGAGCAGTACTTC
>TRBV11-3|once|NA|TRBJ1-1
CASILPGADFAPMNTEAFF
TGTGCCAGCATCCTCCCCGGGGCCGACTTCGCCCCTATGAACACTGAAGCTTTCTTT
>TRBV4-3|NA|NA|TRBJ1-4
CASSGGRATNEKLFF
TGCGCCAGCAGCGGGGGTCGGGCTACTAATGAAAAACTGTTTTTT
>TRBV19|NA|NA|TRBJ1-1
CASMGNTEAFF
TGTGCCAGTATGGGGAACACTGAAGCTTTCTTT
>TRBV7-9|NA|NA|TRBJ1-1
CASSPGGTTEAFF
TGTGCCAGCAGCCCCGGGGGGACAACTGAAGCTTTCTTT
>TRBV20-1|NA|NA|TRBJ1-1
CSASGNTEAFF
TGCAGTGCTAGTGGGAACACTGAAGCTTTCTTT
>TRBV15|NA|NA|TRBJ1-1
CATSRDLGQVNTEAFF
TGTGCCACCAGCAGAGATCTGGGGCAGGTGAACACTGAAGCTTTCTTT
>TRBV29-1|NA|NA|TRBJ2-5
CSARAGQETQYF
TGCAGCGCCCGGGCAGGCCAAGAGACCCAGTACTTC
>TRBV3-1/TRBV3-2|NA|NA|TRBJ1-2
CASSPRAYSYGYTF
TGTGCCAGCAGCCCAAGGGCGTACTCCTATGGCTACACCTTC
>TRBV4-3|NA|TRBD1|TRBJ2-1
CASSQSGGFDEQFF
TGCGCCAGCAGCCAATCAGGGGGCTTCGATGAGCAGTTCTTC
>TRBV5-8|once|NA|TRBJ1-2
CASSLRGNYGYTF
TGTGCCAGCAGCTTGAGGGGGAACTATGGCTACACCTTC
>TRBV27|NA|NA|TRBJ1-2
CASRGRSYGYTF
TGTGCCAGCAGGGGGAGGAGCTATGGCTACACCTTC
>TRBV7-9|NA|NA|TRBJ1-6
CASSLGSGGNNSPLHF
TGTGCCAGCAGCTTGGGTAGTGGGGGAAATAATTCACCCCTCCACTTT
>TRBV27|NA|TRBD1|TRBJ1-4
CGSSPGTAKGEKLFF
TGTGGCTCGTCCCCCGGGACAGCCAAGGGGGAAAAACTGTTTTTT
>TRBV5-6|NA|TRBD1|TRBJ1-2
CASSQTGNYGYTF
TGTGCCAGCAGCCAGACAGGGAACTATGGCTACACCTTC
>TRBV27|NA|NA|TRBJ1-4
CASSYKITNEKLFF
TGTGCCAGCAGTTATAAGATAACTAATGAAAAACTGTTTTTT
>TRBV5-6|NA|TRBD2|TRBJ2-1
CASSWTSGGATYNEQFF
TGTGCCAGCAGCTGGACTAGCGGGGGGGCAACCTACAATGAGCAGTTCTTC
>TRBV19|NA|NA|TRBJ1-3
CASTKPSGENTIYF
TGTGCCAGTACCAAACCTTCGGGCGAAAACACCATATATTTT